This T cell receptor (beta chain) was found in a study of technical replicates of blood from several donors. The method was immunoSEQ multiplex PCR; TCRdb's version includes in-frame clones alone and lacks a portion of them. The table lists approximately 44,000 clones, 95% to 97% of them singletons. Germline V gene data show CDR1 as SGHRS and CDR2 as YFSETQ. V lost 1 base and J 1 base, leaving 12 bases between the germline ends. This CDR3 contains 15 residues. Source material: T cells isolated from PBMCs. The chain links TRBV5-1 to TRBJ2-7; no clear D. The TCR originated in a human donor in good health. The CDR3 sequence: CASSLTGLGSYEQYF. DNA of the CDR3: TGCGCCAGCAGCTTGACTGGTCTAGGTTCCTACGAGCAGTACTTC.